This TCR beta chain comes out of a study of OX40 agonist ivuxolimab in advanced cancers. On the study more broadly: The patients got ivuxolimab, which is an agonistic anti-OX40 (CD134) antibody. Patients were dosed intravenously with ivuxolimab at 0.01 to 10 mg/kg every 2 weeks. The dose-escalation group included hepatocellular carcinoma, melanoma, renal cell carcinoma and head and neck cancer.

The method was immunoSEQ multiplex PCR; TCRdb's version includes in-frame clones alone and lacks a portion of them. In the table there are more than 65,000 clones, roughly 78% of which are singletons. Looked up from germline, CDR1 is SGHRS and CDR2 is YFSETQ. V gave up 8 bases and J gave up 0 bases, with 11 bases separating them. This CDR3 is 14 amino acids long. Autoimmune disease history or systemic immunosuppression led to patient exclusion. The rearrangement uses TRBV5-1 and TRBJ2-2; D is undetermined. Here the sequenced sample was CD4+ or CD8+ T cells sorted from blood, taken in a trial of the OX40 agonist ivuxolimab. This TCR was sampled from an adult with an advanced solid tumor such as melanoma, head and neck, liver or kidney cancer. The CDR3: CASKVPANTGELFF. DNA for the CDR3: TGCGCCAGTAAGGTCCCAGCGAACACCGGGGAGCTGTTTTTT. Looking up the rest from reference TRBV5-1 and TRBJ2-2 gives the full variable domain: KAGVTQTPRYLIKTRGQQVTLSCSPISGHRSVSWYQQTPGQGLQFLFEYFSETQRNKGNFPGRFSGRQFSNSRSEMNVSTLELGDSALYLCASKVPANTGELFFGEGSRLTVL.